These 27 T cell receptor beta chains came from one sample sequenced in a study of tumor and adjacent non-tumor tissue in lung cancer. This sample's RNA came from whole unsorted tissue. This non-tumor lung sample came from over 3 cm beyond the tumor edge. The library came from three nested PCR rounds adapted from ARM-PCR protocols. Via MiXCR, TCRdb re-called the multiplex PCR reads, giving one row per CDR3 protein. Of some 100,000 distinct CDR3 sequences in the sample, roughly two thirds were seen once. Sequencing was done on a sample of distant non-tumor lung tissue. These receptors came from a man in his thirties or forties with non-small cell lung cancer.

Turning to this clonotype: Germline is not matched at one junction end, which may reflect a read error. The chain employs TRBV11-2 and TRBJ2-3, with a weak D call TRBD2 (6 bases). This CDR3 contains 12 residues. CDR1 is SGHAT and CDR2 is FQNNGV in the germline V gene. CDR3 in DNA: TGCGTCAGCAGCGCCGGGACTTTGTCGCAGTATTTT. This encodes CVSSAGTLSQYF.

As for this clonotype: The junction shows a germline mismatch at one end, possibly a read error. The chain uses TRBV11-2 and TRBJ2-3; D gene uncertain. The CDR3 totals 11 residues. Per the germline V gene, CDR1 is SGHAT and CDR2 is FQNNGV. The CDR3 bases are TGTGTCAGCAGCTTTGTAAATACGCAGTGTTTT. Translating gives CVSSFVNTQCF.

A few counts support this clonotype. The chain links TRBV2 to TRBJ2-5, with unresolved D. V dropped 5 bases and J dropped 7 bases, with 17 bases sitting between them. CDR1 and CDR2 (germline): SNHLY, FYNNEI. CDR3 length: 14 amino acids. Here the CDR3 reads CASSTGIAAPTQYF. CDR3 coding DNA: TGTGCCAGCAGTACTGGAATAGCCGCCCCGACCCAGTACTTC.

This clonotype was detected only once. One end of the junction fails to match germline, which may point to a read error. The V gene is TRBV6-1, the J gene TRBJ1-1; D remains unclear. The CDR3 has 13 amino acids. Germline V lookup: CDR1 MNHNS, CDR2 SASEGT. This CDR3 is CASNFGPRIVVLF. The CDR3 bases are TGTGCCAGCAATTTCGGACCTAGGATCGTTGTTCTCTTT.

This clonotype is classed as medium-sized. The chain is built from TRBV30 and TRBJ2-3; TRBD2 might be the D (6 bases). Trimming cost V 4 bases and J 0 bases, with 20 bases left between them. The germline CDR1 and CDR2 sequences are GTSNPN and SVGIG (reference sequence). This CDR3 spans 17 amino acids. The CDR3 protein is CAWNWGEPTSSTDTQYF. The CDR3 bases are TGTGCCTGGAACTGGGGGGAGCCTACCTCAAGCACAGATACGCAGTATTTT.

This clonotype is labeled as medium-sized. The chain combines TRBV11-2 with TRBJ2-5, with TRBD2 as a possible D gene (6 bases). The V gene's germline CDR1 is SGHAT and CDR2 FQNNGV. The CDR3 loop spans 15 amino acids. Trimming left V 4 bases short and J 5 bases short, with 17 bases between. This CDR3 reads CASSSGGTLVETQYF. Here the CDR3 DNA reads TGTGCCAGCAGCTCGGGCGGGACCCTTGTGGAGACCCAGTACTTC.

About this clonotype: One junction end disagrees with the germline gene, perhaps due to a read error. The rearrangement joins TRBV11-2 to TRBJ2-5, with a tentative D call TRBD2 (6 bases). Germline V gene lookup returns CDR1 SGHAT and CDR2 FQNNGV. This CDR3 spans 12 amino acids. The CDR3 DNA is TGTGCCAGCGGCTCGTCGGGAGAGACCCAATACTTC. Translating it yields CASGSSGETQYF. Looking up the rest from reference TRBV11-2 and TRBJ2-5 gives the full variable domain: EAGVAQSPRYKIIEKRQSVAFWCNPISGHATLYWYQQILGQGPKLLIQFQNNGVVDDSQLPKDRFSAERLKGVDSTLKIQPAKLEDSAVYLCASGSSGETQYFGPGTRLLVL.

On this clonotype: A much larger clone is a single base away; this may be a read error. V gene TRBV6-1 combines with J gene TRBJ2-1; 11 nucleotides line up with TRBD1. This CDR3 comprises 15 residues. CDR1 MNHNS and CDR2 SASEGT come from the germline V gene. With 6 bases clipped from V and 6 bases from J, the junction kept 7 bases outside the gene matches. CDR3 residues: CASSMGGTGGNEQFF. The CDR3 nucleotides are TGTGCCAGCAGCATGGGGGGGACAGGGGGCAATGAGCAGTTCTTC.

V is TRBV20-1 and J is TRBJ2-7; 7 bases match TRBD2. J was trimmed by 3 bases and V by 5 bases; bases with no gene match: 7. Per the germline V gene, CDR1 is DFQATT and CDR2 is SNEGSKA (reference sequence). CDR3 length equals 13 residues. CDR3 DNA sequence: TGCAGTGCTGACGGAGCGGGATTCTACGAGCAGTACTTC. This translates into CSADGAGFYEQYF.

About this clonotype: At one end, the junction sequence differs from germline, possibly due to a read error. The V and J genes are TRBV20-1 and TRBJ2-1, with D tentatively TRBD2 (5 bases). Looked up from germline, CDR1 is DFQATT and CDR2 is SNEGSKA (reference sequence). The CDR3 runs 14 residues. DNA for the CDR3: TGCAGTGCTTCTAGCAGGTGTGACTACAATGAGCAGTCCTTC. Encoded protein: CSASSRCDYNEQSF.

This clonotype has just a few counts. The V and J genes are TRBV14 and TRBJ2-4, with TRBD1 matching 10 bases. V lost 4 bases and J lost 8; bases outside the gene matches: 2. This CDR3 is built from 13 residues. Germline V lookup: CDR1 SGHDN, CDR2 FVKESK. DNA for the CDR3: TGTGCCAGCAGCCTCGGGACAGGGGACATTCAGTACTTC. This encodes CASSLGTGDIQYF.

Concerning this clonotype: A read error is likely, as this CDR3 ends without the conserved phenylalanine or tryptophan. The J gene is TRBJ2-2, the V gene TRBV20-1; no clear D gene. The length of the CDR3 is 12 residues. Germline V gene data show CDR1 as DFQATT and CDR2 as SNEGSKA (reference sequence). Written as DNA, the CDR3 is TGCAGCGCACAATGGGGCACCGGGGAGCTGTTTTCT. Translating it yields CSAQWGTGELFS.

With regard to this clonotype: A junction end diverges from the germline sequence, so it may reflect a read error. This chain joins TRBV20-1 and TRBJ1-5; 8 bases match TRBD1. Germline CDR1 DFQATT, CDR2 SNEGSKA (reference sequence). The CDR3 length is 16 residues. In DNA form, the CDR3 reads TGCAGTGTCGGAGGCCAGGGGGCCGCGGGCAATCAGCCCCATCATTTT. Residues: CSVGGQGAAGNQPHHF.

V and J are TRBV5-1 and TRBJ2-5; TRBD1 matches at 8 bases. The CDR3 has 15 residues. V lost 4 bases and J lost 4; bases outside the gene matches: 9. Per the germline V gene, CDR1 is SGHRS and CDR2 is YFSETQ. CDR3 sequence (DNA): TGCGCCAGCAGCACACAGACAGACAGGGGAGAGACCCAGTACTTC. It is translated as CASSTQTDRGETQYF.

Points on this clonotype: Mismatch with germline at one junction end may stem from a read error. This chain connects TRBV6-1 to TRBJ1-6; 9 nucleotides match TRBD1. Per germline, CDR1 MNHNS and CDR2 SASEGT. The CDR3 is 14 residues long. The CDR3 nucleotides are TGTGCCATATCCCGGGACAGGGAAACTTCACCCCTCCATTTT. Protein sequence: CAISRDRETSPLHF.

This clonotype was seen only a few times. A much more abundant neighbour one base away suggests this may be a read error. V usage is TRBV20-1 and J usage is TRBJ1-5; D not certain. Germline V gene lookup returns CDR1 DFQATT and CDR2 SNEGSKA (reference sequence). CDR3 length: 13 amino acids. CDR3 sequence reads: CSTRFWNNQPQHF. The CDR3 coding sequence is TGCAGTACTAGGTTTTGGAACAATCAGCCCCAGCATTTT.

The V gene is TRBV5-4, the J gene TRBJ2-3, with D perhaps TRBD1 or TRBD2 (5 bases each). V lost 4 bases, J lost 5 bases, and 11 bases lay in between. The CDR3 spans 13 residues. Germline assignment: CDR1 SGHNT and CDR2 YYREEE (reference sequence). As DNA, the CDR3 is TGTGCCAGCAGCCCTTGGGGGATAGATACGCAGTATTTT. As protein: CASSPWGIDTQYF.

In its sample, this clonotype was seen a few times. The chain carries TRBV29-1 and TRBJ2-7; 7 nucleotides match TRBD1. The CDR3 totals 15 residues. The J segment lost 0 bases and the V segment lost 2 bases, leaving 7 bases of the junction unmatched. CDR1 SQVTM and CDR2 ANQGSEA come from the germline V gene. CDR3 amino acids: CSVESHRDSSYEQYF. Here the CDR3 DNA reads TGCAGCGTTGAATCCCACCGGGACAGCTCCTACGAGCAGTACTTC.

V gene TRBV6-2 or TRBV6-3 combines with J gene TRBJ2-7; D is possibly TRBD1 (6 bases). Trimming took 7 bases from V and 2 from J, leaving 9 bases between them. Germline values: CDR1 MNHEY, CDR2 SVGEGT. This CDR3 spans 12 amino acids. Written as DNA, the CDR3 is TGTGCCAGCAAGGACAGTCCCTACGAGCAGTACTTC. Translating it yields CASKDSPYEQYF.

This clonotype was seen a few times. A much larger clonotype is one base distant, so this may be a read error. CDR3 loop: CASSYSTSVGTGELFF. CDR3 bases: TGTGCCAGCAGTTACTCGACTAGCGTGGGTACCGGGGAGCTGTTTTTT. The chain uses TRBV6-5 and TRBJ2-2; 8 bases fit TRBD2. Per germline, CDR1 MNHEY and CDR2 SVGAGI. This CDR3 comprises 16 residues. J gave up 5 bases and V 0 bases, and 5 bases lay outside the gene matches.

The sample holds one count of this clonotype. At one boundary the junction diverges from the germline segment, which might be a read error. This rearrangement joins TRBV5-1 to TRBJ2-3, with D unresolved. This CDR3 spans 16 amino acids. Germline-derived CDR1 and CDR2 are SGHRS and YFSETQ. The CDR3 reads CASSPSGSSSADMQYF. As DNA, the CDR3 is TGCGCCAGCAGCCCGTCTGGTTCGTCGAGTGCAGATATGCAGTATTTT.

The chain carries TRBV29-1 and TRBJ2-5, with 9 bases fitting TRBD2. CDR1 is SQVTM and CDR2 is ANQGSEA in the germline V gene. This CDR3 contains 13 residues. V was clipped by 2 bases and J by 14 bases; unmatched bases: 12. The CDR3 coding sequence is TGCAGCGTTGAAAATCTTAGGCGGGGGGGGGCATACTTC. It encodes CSVENLRRGGAYF.

The chain uses TRBV20-1 and TRBJ2-7; unclear D gene. The CDR3 is 14 residues long. Germline CDR1 reads DFQATT; CDR2 reads SNEGSKA (reference sequence). Trimming took off 5 bases at V and 1 base at J, with 15 bases between the two ends. CDR3 nucleotides: TGCAGTGCTTCCGACTTACCCCAATCCTACGAGCAGTACTTC. It is translated as CSASDLPQSYEQYF.

This chain uses TRBV24-1 with TRBJ1-2; D remains ambiguous. The ends were cut back, 4 bases at V and 4 bases at J, with 15 bases in the middle. The germline gives CDR1 KGHDR, CDR2 SFDVKD. The CDR3 totals 15 residues. CDR3: CATSDSSGSGYGYTF. CDR3 sequence (DNA): TGTGCCACCAGTGACTCCTCGGGGAGTGGCTATGGCTACACCTTC.

Note on this clonotype: Given a much more abundant clone one base away, this may be a read error. The chain combines TRBV29-1 with TRBJ2-7, with 7 positions matching TRBD1. The germline gives CDR1 SQVTM, CDR2 ANQGSEA. The CDR3 is 14 residues long. CDR3 region: CSVGETRTGSEQHF. CDR3 in DNA: TGCAGCGTTGGTGAAACTAGGACAGGAAGCGAGCAGCACTTC.

The chain couples TRBV20-1 to TRBJ2-7, with 8 positions matching TRBD1. The CDR3 consists of 12 residues. V lost 0 bases, J lost 6 bases, and 1 base stayed unmatched. In germline, CDR1 is DFQATT, CDR2 SNEGSKA (reference sequence). The CDR3 DNA is TGCAGTGCTAGAGAAACAGGGGGCGAGCAGTACTTC. Translation: CSARETGGEQYF.

With regard to this clonotype: This may come from a read error, since a much larger clone is one base off. The chain carries TRBV11-2 and TRBJ1-1; D gene uncertain. Germline V CDR1 and CDR2: SGHAT, FQNNGV. The CDR3 has 13 amino acids. Here the CDR3 DNA reads TGTGCCAGCAGCCCAATGATGAACCCTGAAGCTTTCTTT. Translation gives CASSPMMNPEAFF.